This TCR beta chain was profiled in a study of response to subunit inactivated influenza vaccine. Via MiXCR, TCRdb re-called the RT-PCR reads, giving one row per CDR3 protein. The sample has 630,000 or so distinct CDR3 sequences; about a sixth are singletons. This clonotype has just a few counts. Its specificity is not known. Study-wide findings and caveats: It was the authors' suggestion that each seasonal influenza vaccination recruits few new T cells.

J was trimmed by 7 bases and V by 4 bases; bases with no gene match: 10. The CDR3 loop spans 15 amino acids. Germline V lookup: CDR1 KGHSH, CDR2 LQKENI. The V gene is TRBV18, the J gene TRBJ2-1; 7 nucleotides align to TRBD1. The source of this sequence is a man between 50 and 59 years old who received an inactivated influenza vaccine. The sample in question was PBMCs from blood, obtained 11 to 12 days after vaccination. The DNA for the CDR3 is TGTGCCAGCTCACGGACGGGACAGCGAAAGAATGAGCAGTTCTTC. Protein product: CASSRTGQRKNEQFF.